Below, one TCR beta chain is given with its context. What it recognizes is unknown. These data belong to a study of cytotoxic CD8 clonotypes in ibrutinib-treated CLL. At the level of the study: The patient breakdown showed more than nine relapsed/refractory and approximately 14 treatment-naive cases, with 17 IGHV unmutated. Overall study findings and caveats: Whereas clonality rose at ibrutinib response, it declined toward baseline at progression. Public clonotypes, found uncommonly, either contracted or stayed stable on treatment.

This CDR3 contains 18 residues. Germline CDR1 reads MGHRA; CDR2 reads YSYEKL. The V segment lost 0 bases and the J segment 1 base; nucleotides outside the gene matches: 12. The data were produced by immunoSEQ multiplex PCR, yet TCRdb's version contains in-frame clones alone and is incomplete. The sample consists of a few thousand clones, around two thirds of them appearing once. The chain uses TRBV4-1 and TRBJ2-7; 7 bases fit TRBD1. The sequenced sample was PBMCs, obtained before ibrutinib treatment. This clonotype originated in a human donor with chronic lymphocytic leukemia. DNA for the CDR3: TGCGCCAGCAGCCAAGACACTAAAAGCACAGGGGAATCCTACGAGCAGTACTTC. Encoded protein: CASSQDTKSTGESYEQYF.